This TCR beta chain was identified in a study of T cells in Graves' hyperthyroidism and ophthalmopathy. This clonotype is categorized as medium-sized. Each ophthalmopathy patient scored at least 3 on the Clinical Activity Score and at least 4 on NOSPECS grade, with duration under 3 months. The germline V gene has CDR1 SNHLY and CDR2 FYNNEI. The length of the CDR3 is 13 residues. V lost 10 bases to trimming and J lost 3 bases, with 13 bases between them. Authors of the study amplified TCR beta CDR3 regions from RNA transcripts. The HTBI primer set drove a first-round RT-PCR of the TCR CDR3. TCRdb itself ran the multiplex PCR reads through MiXCR, one entry per CDR3 protein. The sample carries about 52,000 distinct CDR3 sequences, around 48% recorded once.

The chain couples TRBV2 to TRBJ1-5; D is uncertain. The clonotype originates from a woman aged 45-65 years with Graves' ophthalmopathy. Sequencing used blood. CDR3 protein: CATAAGYNQPQHF. The CDR3 DNA reads as TGTGCCACGGCGGCGGGTTACAATCAGCCCCAGCATTTT.